Below, 16 T cell receptor beta chains from the same sample are listed, as sequenced in a study of human T cells and chemical hapten exposure. TCRdb reprocessed the RACE reads via MiXCR and lists one record per CDR3 protein. Seen here are about 160,000 distinct CDR3 sequences, around a quarter observed once, and the top ten hold 2.1%. Documented time point: patch test 3, about 24 weeks after DPC sensitization. The treatment denotes: therapeutic diphenylcyclopropenone sensitization with weekly scalp DPC. Sequenced here: whole blood, sampled in connection with sensitization to the hapten diphenylcyclopropenone (DPC). These receptors all come from a young woman with alopecia areata. Some clones in this sample may be carry-over from other donors' samples.

In this sample, this clonotype turned up a few times. The chain couples TRBV10-2 to TRBJ2-1; D is unclear. V was cut by 6 bases and J by 5 bases, with 20 bases left in between. The CDR3 spans 16 residues. The germline V gene encodes CDR1 WSHSY and CDR2 SAAADI. For the CDR3, the DNA is TGCGCCAGCAGCAGACCCCCGGACCCCCTGAACAATGAGCAGTTCTTC. Amino acids: CASSRPPDPLNNEQFF.

The chain uses TRBV11-1 and TRBJ2-3, with D possibly called TRBD1 or TRBD2 (5 bases each). The V and J ends lost 4 bases and 5 bases respectively, with 7 bases between them. This CDR3 region has 12 residues. Germline CDR1 and CDR2: SGHAT and FQDESV (reference sequence). Here the CDR3 reads CASSWGRDTQYF. The DNA for the CDR3 is TGTGCCAGCAGCTGGGGACGAGATACGCAGTATTTT.

This chain links TRBV7-2 with TRBJ2-7; D could derive from TRBD1 or TRBD2 (5 bases each). The CDR3 consists of 17 residues. V was clipped by 2 bases and J by 3 bases, with 20 bases between them. Per the germline V gene, CDR1 is SGHTA and CDR2 is FQGNSA. The chain's CDR3 is CASSLQGPGRGHYEQYF. CDR3 in DNA: TGTGCCAGCAGCTTACAGGGACCGGGACGCGGCCACTACGAGCAGTACTTC.

This clonotype was observed many times. This chain connects TRBV7-2 to TRBJ2-7; D gene uncertain. From germline, CDR1 is SGHTA and CDR2 FQGNSA. The CDR3 covers 16 residues. V lost 4 bases, J lost 6 bases, and 22 bases lay in between. CDR3 loop: CASSSIVSGAKGEQYF. Written as DNA, the CDR3 is TGTGCCAGCAGCTCGATAGTGTCCGGCGCAAAGGGCGAGCAGTACTTC.

The chain carries TRBV24-1 and TRBJ1-3; 7 positions agree with TRBD1. Germline loops: CDR1 KGHDR, CDR2 SFDVKD. V shed 8 bases, J shed 2 bases, and the junction held 2 bases outside the gene matches. The CDR3 runs 13 residues. The CDR3 DNA reads TGTGCCACCACCGACAGGGCTGGAAACACCATATATTTT. Translation gives CATTDRAGNTIYF.

This clonotype was picked up a small number of times. This chain connects TRBV10-3 to TRBJ2-3; D could derive from TRBD1 or TRBD2 (5 bases each). The CDR3 is 10 residues long. The germline V gene has CDR1 ENHRY and CDR2 SYGVKD. V was trimmed by 8 bases and J by 5 bases, leaving 5 bases between them. CDR3 DNA sequence: TGTGCCATCGGGGGAGATACGCAGTATTTT. As protein: CAIGGDTQYF.

The table lists this clonotype with a few counts. The chain uses TRBV19 and TRBJ1-2; unclear D gene. CDR1 LNHDA and CDR2 SQIVND come from the germline V gene (reference sequence). Trimming removed 9 bases at V and 1 base at J, with 12 bases between. This CDR3 is built from 13 residues. This CDR3 is CASRPIVNYGYTF. In DNA form, the CDR3 reads TGTGCCAGCCGTCCTATAGTTAACTATGGCTACACCTTC. Based on the CDR3 plus reference TRBV19 and TRBJ1-2, the full variable domain is DGGITQSPKYLFRKEGQNVTLSCEQNLNHDAMYWYRQDPGQGLRLIYYSQIVNDFQKGDIAEGYSVSREKKESFPLTVTSAQKNPTAFYLCASRPIVNYGYTFGSGTRLTVV.

A few counts support this clonotype. The chain has TRBV27 and TRBJ1-1; TRBD1 matches 7 bases. The trim removed 4 bases at V and 1 base at J, leaving 3 bases unmatched. Germline CDR1 and CDR2: MNHEY and SMNVEV (reference sequence). The CDR3 length is 14 residues. The CDR3 loop reads CASSSRTGNTEAFF. CDR3 DNA: TGTGCCAGCAGTTCCCGGACAGGGAACACTGAAGCTTTCTTT.

The chain joins TRBV27 to TRBJ2-2; 7 bases align to TRBD2. CDR3 size: 15 residues. CDR1 is MNHEY, CDR2 SMNVEV, per germline (reference sequence). V shed 3 bases, J shed 2 bases, and the junction held 3 bases outside the gene matches. The CDR3 coding sequence is TGTGCCAGCAGTTTGACGGGAGGCAACACCGGGGAGCTGTTTTTT. Protein: CASSLTGGNTGELFF.

The CDR3 loop is CASSGGGNEQYF. Written as DNA, the CDR3 is TGTGCCAGCAGTGGTGGGGGAAACGAGCAGTACTTC. The rearrangement uses TRBV6-6 and TRBJ2-7; D assignment may be TRBD1 or TRBD2 (5 bases each). Germline V gene data show CDR1 as MNHNY and CDR2 as SVGAGI (reference sequence). The ends were cut back, 5 bases at V and 5 bases at J, with 10 bases in the middle. The CDR3 runs to 12 residues.

There are a few counts of this clonotype. The chain carries TRBV4-2 and TRBJ2-3; 10 bases fit TRBD2. Germline CDR1 is LGHNA and CDR2 is YNFKEQ. The CDR3 runs 16 residues. Trimming at V came to 3 bases and at J to 4 bases, leaving 7 bases not matched to a gene. The CDR3 DNA follows: TGTGCCAGCAGCCATCAAGCGGGGGGGCCGGCAGATACGCAGTATTTT. Protein sequence: CASSHQAGGPADTQYF.

This clonotype has a count of ten or more. The chain uses TRBV24-1 and TRBJ1-1, with no clear D. CDR1 and CDR2 from the germline V gene are KGHDR and SFDVKD. V dropped 9 bases and J dropped 3 bases, with 13 bases sitting between them. The length of the CDR3 is 13 residues. As DNA, the CDR3 is TGTGCCACCGGTTCCGCAAGGGACACTGAAGCTTTCTTT. This sequence encodes CATGSARDTEAFF.

The chain uses TRBV29-1 and TRBJ2-5; the D gene is possibly TRBD2 (6 bases). CDR3 length: 12 amino acids. Trimming took off 5 bases at V and 2 bases at J, with 9 bases between the two ends. The germline CDR1 and CDR2 sequences are SQVTM and ANQGSEA. This CDR3 is CSVWRGQETQYF. The CDR3 DNA follows: TGCAGCGTTTGGCGGGGACAAGAGACCCAGTACTTC.

This clonotype appeared a few times. The V call is TRBV15, the J call TRBJ1-1; TRBD1 might be the D (5 bases). The V end was cut by 1 base, the J end by 7 bases, with 13 bases between. The CDR3 contains 14 residues. Germline values: CDR1 LNHNV, CDR2 YYDKDF (reference sequence). The CDR3 protein is CATSRGGARGEAFF. CDR3 nucleotide sequence: TGTGCCACCAGCAGAGGCGGGGCGCGGGGTGAAGCTTTCTTT.

The table lists this clonotype with a few counts. The V call is TRBV9, the J call TRBJ2-3; the D gene is possibly TRBD2 (6 bases). This CDR3 region has 15 residues. V shed 4 bases and J shed 2 bases, with 14 bases lying between them. Germline V gene data show CDR1 as SGDLS and CDR2 as YYNGEE. The CDR3 region is CASSPRGGDTDTQYF. In DNA form, the CDR3 reads TGTGCCAGCAGCCCCCGCGGCGGGGACACAGATACGCAGTATTTT.

This clonotype was recorded a few times. J is TRBJ2-1 and V is TRBV3-1; D not certain. V lost 0 bases, J lost 4 bases, and 10 bases lay in between. Germline CDR1 reads LGHDT; CDR2 reads YNNKEL (reference sequence). The CDR3 has 15 residues. The CDR3 spells CASSQEAYMYNEQFF. The DNA for the CDR3 is TGTGCCAGCAGCCAAGAAGCCTACATGTACAATGAGCAGTTCTTC.